The next 2 T cell receptor beta chains were all read from a single sample in a study of T cells in Graves' hyperthyroidism and ophthalmopathy. Amplification of TCR beta CDR3 regions was performed using RNA transcripts as template. With the HTBI primer set, the TCR CDR3 went through a first round of RT-PCR. TCRdb reprocessed the multiplex PCR reads via MiXCR and lists one record per CDR3 protein. This repertoire shows around 290,000 distinct CDR3 sequences, over 15% found once; its top ten account for just over 55%. Sequencing input: blood. The source is a woman aged 55 to 70 with Graves' ophthalmopathy.

This clonotype showed up many times. CDR3 loop: CASSYWRAGLNTEAFF. CDR3 nucleotide sequence: TGTGCCAGCAGCTATTGGAGGGCAGGGCTGAACACTGAAGCTTTCTTT. The genes are TRBV5-5 and TRBJ1-1; TRBD1 might be the D (5 bases). Germline V gene data show CDR1 as SGHKS and CDR2 as YYEKEE (reference sequence). Trimming pared 3 bases from V and 0 bases from J, leaving 15 bases between. The CDR3 is 16 amino acids.

This clonotype was counted at least ten times. V is TRBV27 and J is TRBJ2-3; 9 nucleotides line up with TRBD1. The CDR3 sequence is 16 residues long. From germline, CDR1 is MNHEY and CDR2 SMNVEV (reference sequence). J gave up 1 base and V 5 bases, and 7 bases lay outside the gene matches. The CDR3 DNA sequence: TGTGCCAGCAGTCCCTTCACAGGGGGCGGCACAGATACGCAGTATTTT. Translating gives CASSPFTGGGTDTQYF.